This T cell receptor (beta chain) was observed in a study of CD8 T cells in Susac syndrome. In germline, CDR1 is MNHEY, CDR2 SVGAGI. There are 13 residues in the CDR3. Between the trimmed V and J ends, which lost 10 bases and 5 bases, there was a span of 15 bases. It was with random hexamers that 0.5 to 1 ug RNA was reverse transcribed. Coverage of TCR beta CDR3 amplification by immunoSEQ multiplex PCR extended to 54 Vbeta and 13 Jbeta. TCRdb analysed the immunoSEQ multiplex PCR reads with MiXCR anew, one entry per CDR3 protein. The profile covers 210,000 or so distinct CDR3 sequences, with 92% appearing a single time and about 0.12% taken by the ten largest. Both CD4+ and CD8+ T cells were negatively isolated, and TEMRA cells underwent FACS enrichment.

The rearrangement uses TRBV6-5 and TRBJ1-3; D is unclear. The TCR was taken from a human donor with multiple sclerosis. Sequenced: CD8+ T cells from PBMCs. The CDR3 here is CATFDPRRNTIYF. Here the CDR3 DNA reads TGTGCCACCTTCGACCCCCGCAGAAACACCATATATTTT.